This T cell receptor (beta chain) is drawn from a study of early T cells in non-severe SARS-CoV-2 infection. Study in general: Chains stayed unpaired after sequencing of bulk RNA from unsorted whole blood. Study-level findings and limits: VDJdb matches were skewed toward anti-spike CD8 T cell responses.

MiXCR, run by TCRdb on the 5' RACE reads, gives a single entry per CDR3 protein. The sample records roughly 42,000 distinct CDR3 sequences, 9% to 15% being singletons. Germline assignment: CDR1 MDHEN and CDR2 SYDVKM. The ends were cut back, 8 bases at V and 0 bases at J, with 11 bases in the middle. The CDR3 is 13 residues long. Comment on this clonotype: Its antigen is as yet unknown.

This TCR came from an adult who was a healthcare worker with PCR-confirmed SARS-CoV-2 infection or an uninfected control (not recorded which). Sequenced input: whole blood. This chain connects TRBV28 to TRBJ2-7; D uncertain. CDR3 region: CASERPSSYEQYF. For the CDR3, the DNA is TGTGCCAGCGAGAGACCGAGCTCCTACGAGCAGTACTTC.